Listed below are T cell receptor beta chains from one sample, sequenced in a study of cytomegalovirus exposure and HLA in healthy donors. Here immunoSEQ multiplex PCR was the method, and the copy in TCRdb shows in-frame clones only, minus some. The table shows around 140,000 clones, with roughly 75% occurring only once. Sequencing was carried out using PBMCs. These receptors were taken from a female donor in good health and CMV-seronegative. The CDR3 runs from the conserved cysteine through the conserved F or W. D genes are given only for firm matches. Size is omitted from some rows. Given values are once, few, many or a class for expanded clones.

J gene	clone size	V gene	D gene	CDR3 DNA	CDR3 protein
TRBJ2-3	-	TRBV5-4	TRBD2	TGTGCCAGCAGCTTGGAGGGGACTAGTCCCACAGATACGCAGTATTTT	CASSLEGTSPTDTQYF
TRBJ2-7	-	TRBV5-8	-	TGTGCCAGCAGCGAAACGGGGGGCGCCTCCTACGAGCAGTACTTC	CASSETGGASYEQYF
TRBJ1-1	once	TRBV6-5	-	TGTGCCAGCAGTTACTCCCCAGGAAGGGGGTACACTGAAGCTTTCTTT	CASSYSPGRGYTEAFF
TRBJ1-2	-	TRBV2	TRBD1	TGTGCCAGGGGACAGAGTTATGGCTACACCTTC	CARGQSYGYTF
TRBJ2-7	many	TRBV18	TRBD2	TGTGCCAGCTCACCTTACGAGGGAGGGCCAACGTACGAGCAGTACTTC	CASSPYEGGPTYEQYF
TRBJ2-1	-	TRBV9	TRBD1	TGTGCCAGCAGCGCGGGACAGGGGATCGGTGAGCAGTTCTTC	CASSAGQGIGEQFF
TRBJ2-3	-	TRBV11-2	TRBD2	TGTGCCAGCAGCTTAGCGGGAGGGTCGAATACGCAGTATTTT	CASSLAGGSNTQYF
TRBJ1-5	-	TRBV15	-	TGTGCCACCAGAGACAGCAGCAATCAGCCCCAGCATTTT	CATRDSSNQPQHF
TRBJ1-5	-	TRBV5-1	-	TGCGCCAGCAGCTTGGGGGCCGGGGAGCCCCAGCATTTT	CASSLGAGEPQHF
TRBJ2-7	-	TRBV6-1	TRBD1	TGTGCCAGTTGCCTGGACAGGGCTTACTCCTACGAGCAGTACTTC	CASCLDRAYSYEQYF
TRBJ1-1	once	TRBV29-1	TRBD1	TGCAGCGCCGACCCGACAGGGAGAATGAACACTGAAGCTTTCTTT	CSADPTGRMNTEAFF
TRBJ1-2	once	TRBV27	TRBD1	TGTGCCAGCAGTTTGCGGGCAGGGGGCATTTCTATCGTTTCTAACTATGGCTACACCTTC	CASSLRAGGISIVSNYGYTF
TRBJ2-3	-	TRBV7-8	TRBD2	TGTGCCAGCAGCTCCTCGGGGGGGCGCCTAGATACGCAGTATTTT	CASSSSGGRLDTQYF
TRBJ1-5	once	TRBV27	TRBD1	TGTGCCAGCATTGCCGGGACAGGGGTTTCCAATCAGCCCCAGCATTTT	CASIAGTGVSNQPQHF
TRBJ2-1	-	TRBV5-6	TRBD2	TGTGCCAGCAGCTTGCGAGGGACTAGCGGGACACGAGAGCAGTTCTTC	CASSLRGTSGTREQFF
TRBJ2-7	once	TRBV27	TRBD1	TGTGCCAGCAGTTTAGGACAGGGGGCCTACGAGCAGTACTTC	CASSLGQGAYEQYF
TRBJ2-5	-	TRBV4-2	TRBD2	TGTGCCAGCAGCCAAGATATTCGCGGGGGGGCAGAGCAAGAGACCCAGTACTTC	CASSQDIRGGAEQETQYF
TRBJ2-3	-	TRBV20-1	-	TGCAGTGCCTACCCAGATACGCAGTATTTT	CSAYPDTQYF
TRBJ1-6	-	TRBV6-6	-	TGTGCCAGCAGGATTGACAGTTATAATTCACCCCTCCACTTT	CASRIDSYNSPLHF
TRBJ1-1	-	TRBV5-4	-	TGTGCCAGCAGCTCCCGCAGGGGTGGCACTGAAGCTTTCTTT	CASSSRRGGTEAFF
TRBJ1-3	-	TRBV9	TRBD1	TGTGCCAGCAGCGGCAGGGGGCAGTCTGGAAACACCATATATTTT	CASSGRGQSGNTIYF
TRBJ2-5	-	TRBV13	TRBD2	TGTGCCAGCAGCTTGGGCCGACTAGCGGGATTGGAGGAGACCCAGTACTTC	CASSLGRLAGLEETQYF
TRBJ2-1	few	TRBV6-4	-	TGTGCCAGCAGTGGGCCAGGCCCCAATGAGCAGTTCTTC	CASSGPGPNEQFF
TRBJ2-7	-	TRBV5-1	TRBD2	TGCGCCAGCAGCTTGGGACTAGCGGGGACGCGCGAGCAGTACTTC	CASSLGLAGTREQYF
TRBJ2-1	-	TRBV19	-	TGTGCCAGTAGTATTCGGGGGAGCTCCTACAATGAGCAGTTCTTC	CASSIRGSSYNEQFF
TRBJ1-6	-	TRBV6-5	-	TGTGCCAGCAGCCCAGCACTGCGGGCGACCCTCCACTTT	CASSPALRATLHF
TRBJ1-1	-	TRBV7-8	TRBD1	TGTGCCAGCAGCTTAGCGCCGTGGACAGGGAAGAACACTGAAGCTTTCTTT	CASSLAPWTGKNTEAFF
TRBJ1-2	-	TRBV2	-	TGTGCCAGCAGTGAAGCGCTTTCGTCCAGGGGCCATGGCTACACCTTC	CASSEALSSRGHGYTF
TRBJ1-5	-	TRBV19	-	TGTGCCAGTAGTATCAGTAGGGGAAATCAGCCCCAGCATTTT	CASSISRGNQPQHF
TRBJ1-4	-	TRBV28	-	TGTGCCAGCAAGGGGACTAATGAAAAACTGTTTTTT	CASKGTNEKLFF
TRBJ2-1	-	TRBV5-1	-	TGCGCCAGCAGCTTGGGACAGACTGATTGGGATGAGCAGTTCTTC	CASSLGQTDWDEQFF
TRBJ1-5	-	TRBV21-1	-	TGTGCCAGCAGCAAAGTGGCCAAGCCCCAGCATTTT	CASSKVAKPQHF
TRBJ1-4	-	TRBV28	-	TGTGCCACCCAGGGTTTTCTTGGAAAACTGTTTTTT	CATQGFLGKLFF
TRBJ1-4	-	TRBV10-3	TRBD1	TGTGCCATCAGCTTCTCTCCCCTCGGGGACAGAGGGGAAAAACTGTTTTTT	CAISFSPLGDRGEKLFF
TRBJ2-1	-	TRBV5-1	TRBD2	TGCGCCAGCAGCCGACTAGCGGGAGGGCCGGATGAGCAGTTCTTC	CASSRLAGGPDEQFF
TRBJ2-3	-	TRBV7-2	TRBD2	TGTGCCAGCAGCGCCTGGCGGGGGGGAAGCACAGATACGCAGTATTTT	CASSAWRGGSTDTQYF
TRBJ2-7	once	TRBV5-1	TRBD2	TGCGCCAGCAGCGTTGGTTGGGAGGGCGAGCAGTACTTC	CASSVGWEGEQYF